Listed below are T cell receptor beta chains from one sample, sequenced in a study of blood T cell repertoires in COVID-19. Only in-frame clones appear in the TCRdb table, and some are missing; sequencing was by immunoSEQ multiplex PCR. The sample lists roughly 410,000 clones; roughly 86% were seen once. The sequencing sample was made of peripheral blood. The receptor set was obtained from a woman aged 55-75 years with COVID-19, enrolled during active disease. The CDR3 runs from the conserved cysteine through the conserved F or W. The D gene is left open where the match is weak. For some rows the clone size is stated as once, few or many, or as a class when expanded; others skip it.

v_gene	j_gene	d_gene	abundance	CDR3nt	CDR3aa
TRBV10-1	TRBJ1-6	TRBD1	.	TGCGCCAGCAGTGTGACAGGGGATTCACCCCTCCACTTT	CASSVTGDSPLHF
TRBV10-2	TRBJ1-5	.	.	TGCGCCAGCGGTCCAGGGGATGGGAGCAATCAGCCCCAGCATTTT	CASGPGDGSNQPQHF
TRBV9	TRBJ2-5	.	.	TGTGCCAGCGGGCGGAGCGGAATGTGGGAGACCCAGTACTTC	CASGRSGMWETQYF
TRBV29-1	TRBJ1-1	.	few	TGCAGCGTCTCCCCGGGGGGGACTGAAGCTTTCTTT	CSVSPGGTEAFF
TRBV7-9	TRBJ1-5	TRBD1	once	TGTGCCAGCAGCCAGGGACAGGGGGGCAATCAGCCCCAGCATTTT	CASSQGQGGNQPQHF
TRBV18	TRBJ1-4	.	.	TGTGCCAGCACAGAGGACAGAAATGAAAAACTGTTTTTT	CASTEDRNEKLFF
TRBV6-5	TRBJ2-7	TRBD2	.	TGTGCCAGCAGTTTGGGACTAGCGGGGGGCCGGGAGCAGTACTTC	CASSLGLAGGREQYF
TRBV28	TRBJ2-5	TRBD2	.	TGTGCCAGCCGCCCTGGGGGGGCGGGGGGAGGAGAGACCCAGTACTTC	CASRPGGAGGGETQYF
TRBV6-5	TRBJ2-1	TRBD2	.	TGTGCCAGCAGTTCGCGACTAGCGCGATCCTACAATGAGCAGTTCTTC	CASSSRLARSYNEQFF
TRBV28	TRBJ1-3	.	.	TGTGCCAGCAGTTACCTCCCCAGCTCTGGAAACACCATATATTTT	CASSYLPSSGNTIYF
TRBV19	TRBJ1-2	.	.	TGTGCCAGTAGTATCCAGGGTGCCGACTATGGCTACACCTTC	CASSIQGADYGYTF